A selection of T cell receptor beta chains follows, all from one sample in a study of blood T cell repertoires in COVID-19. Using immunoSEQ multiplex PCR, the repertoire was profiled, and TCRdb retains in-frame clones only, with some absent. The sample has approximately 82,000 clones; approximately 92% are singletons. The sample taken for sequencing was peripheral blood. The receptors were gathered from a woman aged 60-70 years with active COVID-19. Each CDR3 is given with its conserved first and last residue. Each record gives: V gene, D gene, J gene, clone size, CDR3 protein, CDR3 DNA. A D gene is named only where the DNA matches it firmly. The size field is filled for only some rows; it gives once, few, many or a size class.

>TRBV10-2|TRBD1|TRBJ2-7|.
CASSELETGKYEQYF
TGCGCCAGCAGTGAGTTAGAGACAGGGAAATACGAGCAGTACTTC
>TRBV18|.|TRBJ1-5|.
CASSPSRAGPQHF
TGTGCCAGCTCACCAAGCCGGGCGGGGCCCCAGCATTTT
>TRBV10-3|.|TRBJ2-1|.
CAISDSSYNEQFF
TGTGCCATCAGTGATTCCAGCTACAATGAGCAGTTCTTC
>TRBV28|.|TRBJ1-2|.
CASSIPDGLYTF
TGTGCCAGCAGTATCCCGGATGGGCTCTACACCTTC
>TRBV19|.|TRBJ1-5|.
CASSIGRYSNQPQHF
TGTGCCAGTAGTATAGGGAGGTACAGCAATCAGCCCCAGCATTTT
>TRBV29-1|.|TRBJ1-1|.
CSVEDSQAFF
TGCAGCGTCGAGGACAGTCAAGCTTTCTTT
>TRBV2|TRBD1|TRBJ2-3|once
CASNSGTGSGDTQYF
TGTGCCAGCAACTCCGGGACAGGGTCAGGCGATACGCAGTATTTT
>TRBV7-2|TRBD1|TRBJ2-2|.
CASSNRGMDTGELFF
TGTGCCAGCAGCAACAGGGGGATGGACACCGGGGAGCTGTTTTTT
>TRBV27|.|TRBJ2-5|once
CASSLLGRRETQYF
TGTGCCAGCAGTTTATTGGGGAGGCGTGAGACCCAGTACTTC
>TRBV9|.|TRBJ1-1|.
CASSVAGQGNTEAFF
TGTGCCAGCAGCGTAGCTGGTCAGGGGAACACTGAAGCTTTCTTT
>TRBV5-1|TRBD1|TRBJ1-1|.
CASSFMGQGDGEAFF
TGCGCCAGCAGCTTCATGGGACAGGGGGACGGTGAAGCTTTCTTT
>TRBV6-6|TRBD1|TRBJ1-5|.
CASSSLGTGGQPQHF
TGTGCCAGCAGCTCTCTAGGGACAGGAGGTCAGCCCCAGCATTTT
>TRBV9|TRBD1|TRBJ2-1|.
CASSVGLTGGNEQFF
TGTGCCAGCAGCGTAGGATTGACAGGGGGCAATGAGCAGTTCTTC
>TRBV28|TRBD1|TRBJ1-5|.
CASSPPEQGYQPQHF
TGTGCCAGCAGTCCGCCGGAACAGGGGTACCAGCCCCAGCATTTT
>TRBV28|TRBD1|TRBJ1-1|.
CASRMPRQGVDPEAFF
TGTGCCAGCAGGATGCCCCGACAGGGAGTGGACCCTGAAGCTTTCTTT
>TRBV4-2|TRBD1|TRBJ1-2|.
CASSQGGTGDGGYTF
TGTGCCAGCAGCCAAGGAGGGACAGGGGATGGCGGCTACACCTTC
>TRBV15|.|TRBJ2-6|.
CATSDSSGANVLTF
TGTGCCACCTCGGACAGCTCTGGGGCCAACGTCCTGACTTTC